The rows below give T cell receptor beta chains drawn from one sample of a study of blood T cell repertoires in COVID-19. Produced via immunoSEQ multiplex PCR; TCRdb's table is partial and in-frame only. Among over 45,000 clones, around 80% were seen once, and the ten largest hold 7.2%. Sequenced input: peripheral blood. The receptors originated from a man in his 60s with acute or convalescent COVID-19. The CDR3 runs from the conserved cysteine through the conserved F or W. The D gene is left open where the match is weak. Size is stated for part of the rows, as once, few or many counts, or as a class when the clone is expanded.

DNA | CDR3 | V | D | size | length | J
TGTGCCAGCAGCCCAAGCCAGGGGGTTTACAATGAGCAGTTCTTC | CASSPSQGVYNEQFF | TRBV7-3 | TRBD1 | NA | 15 | TRBJ2-1
TGTGCCAGCAGTATCCGGACAGGGAGGGCTGAAGCTTTCTTT | CASSIRTGRAEAFF | TRBV27 | TRBD1 | NA | 14 | TRBJ1-1
TGTGCCAGCAGCATCATTACAAGGGGTAACACTGAAGCTTTCTTT | CASSIITRGNTEAFF | TRBV5-6 | NA | once | 15 | TRBJ1-1
TGTGCTAGTGGTTCGGGGGACAGAATTAGCACAGATACGCAGTATTTT | CASGSGDRISTDTQYF | TRBV12-5 | NA | once | 16 | TRBJ2-3
TGTGCCAGCAGTGGGGGGACAGGGGGGAGCAATCAGCCCCAGCATTTT | CASSGGTGGSNQPQHF | TRBV2 | TRBD1 | NA | 16 | TRBJ1-5
TGTGCCAGCAGTGAAGGGACTAGAGGTTACAATGAGCAGTTCTTC | CASSEGTRGYNEQFF | TRBV25-1 | TRBD2 | NA | 15 | TRBJ2-1
TGCGCCACCGGGGCGGGGAACTCTGGGGCCAACGTCCTGACTTTC | CATGAGNSGANVLTF | TRBV5-1 | NA | NA | 15 | TRBJ2-6
TGCGCCAGCAGCGAGCCGAGAGGCGGCGAGCAGTACTTC | CASSEPRGGEQYF | TRBV10-1 | NA | NA | 13 | TRBJ2-7
TGTGCCAGCAGCTTAGCGGGGCCTGGAAACACCATATATTTT | CASSLAGPGNTIYF | TRBV7-8 | NA | NA | 14 | TRBJ1-3
TGTGCCAGTAGTTCCCCCATCGGGGGTTTCACAGATACGCAGTATTTT | CASSSPIGGFTDTQYF | TRBV19 | NA | NA | 16 | TRBJ2-3
TGCAGTGCTAGTTTCCTCAGCGGTCGTTCTCGACGGAATGAGCAGTTCTTC | CSASFLSGRSRRNEQFF | TRBV20-1 | NA | once | 17 | TRBJ2-1
TGCGCCAGCAGCCCTTTATCGGATACGCAGTATTTT | CASSPLSDTQYF | TRBV5-1 | NA | NA | 12 | TRBJ2-3
TGTGCCAGCAGCCAAGTCTTAGGGACAAACTATGGCTACACCTTC | CASSQVLGTNYGYTF | TRBV3-1/TRBV3-2 | NA | NA | 15 | TRBJ1-2
TGTGCCAGCAGCCCCGACAGGGGAATATCTGGAAACACCATATATTTT | CASSPDRGISGNTIYF | TRBV9 | TRBD1 | NA | 16 | TRBJ1-3
TGTGCCAGCAGTTTTATTGGGCCAGGTAGCACAGATACGCAGTATTTT | CASSFIGPGSTDTQYF | TRBV28 | NA | few | 16 | TRBJ2-3
TGTGCCAGCAGTTACACCGGACAGGGAATGAATTCACCCCTCCACTTT | CASSYTGQGMNSPLHF | TRBV6-6 | TRBD1 | NA | 16 | TRBJ1-6
TGTGCCAGCAGTCGCACGACTAGCGGAAACACCGGGGAGCTGTTTTTT | CASSRTTSGNTGELFF | TRBV2 | TRBD2 | few | 16 | TRBJ2-2
TGTGCCAGCTCCCACCTTAGCGGGGGGGCAGATACGCAGTATTTT | CASSHLSGGADTQYF | TRBV18 | TRBD2 | NA | 15 | TRBJ2-3
TGCGCCAGCAGCGGCGGGACAGGCCAAGAGACCCAGTACTTC | CASSGGTGQETQYF | TRBV5-1 | TRBD1 | NA | 14 | TRBJ2-5
TGTGCCAGCAAGGGGGACGGTGGTTTCGCCGGGGAGCTGTTTTTT | CASKGDGGFAGELFF | TRBV6-4 | NA | NA | 15 | TRBJ2-2
TGCGCCAGCAGCTATCGACAGGGGTCTCGGTATGGCTACACCTTC | CASSYRQGSRYGYTF | TRBV5-1 | TRBD1 | NA | 15 | TRBJ1-2
TGTGCCATTGAGAGGGACAGGGTGGAGACCCAGTACTTC | CAIERDRVETQYF | TRBV5-8 | TRBD1 | once | 13 | TRBJ2-5
TGTGCCAGCAGCGGATTCGGACAGGGCCAAGAGACCCAGTACTTC | CASSGFGQGQETQYF | TRBV7-2 | TRBD1 | NA | 15 | TRBJ2-5
TGTGCCAGCAGTTTACCTCAGGGTAATGATGAGCAGTTCTTC | CASSLPQGNDEQFF | TRBV28 | NA | NA | 14 | TRBJ2-1
TGTGCCAGCAGCCAACCGGGACAGGGGGCTGGAAACACCATATATTTT | CASSQPGQGAGNTIYF | TRBV3-1/TRBV3-2 | TRBD1 | NA | 16 | TRBJ1-3
TGTGCCAGCAGTCCTTATGAGCGGGGTGGGCAGTTCTTC | CASSPYERGGQFF | TRBV27 | TRBD2 | NA | 13 | TRBJ2-1
TGCGCCAGCAGGGGACAGGGTCCCCTCGAGCAGTACTTC | CASRGQGPLEQYF | TRBV5-1 | TRBD1 | NA | 13 | TRBJ2-7
TGTGCCAGCAGCCCTCTAGACAGGGACTACGAGCAGTACTTC | CASSPLDRDYEQYF | TRBV14 | TRBD1 | NA | 14 | TRBJ2-7
TGTGCCAGCAGCGGGGGGCCCCACGAGCAGTACTTC | CASSGGPHEQYF | TRBV25-1 | NA | NA | 12 | TRBJ2-7
TGTGCCAGCTCATCGACCGGGACAGGGTGGAATGAGCAGTTCTTC | CASSSTGTGWNEQFF | TRBV18 | TRBD1 | NA | 15 | TRBJ2-1
TGCGCCAGCAGCTTGGTCCCGGGACTAGCGGGGGCGAGCACAGATACGCAGTATTTT | CASSLVPGLAGASTDTQYF | TRBV5-1 | TRBD2 | NA | 19 | TRBJ2-3
TGTGCTAGCAGCTTATCGGGAGTCCAAGAGACCCAGTACTTC | CASSLSGVQETQYF | TRBV7-7 | NA | NA | 14 | TRBJ2-5
TGTGCCAGCAGCTTCCCCCCCCACAGGGCTGACTATGGCTACACCTTC | CASSFPPHRADYGYTF | TRBV11-3 | NA | NA | 16 | TRBJ1-2
TGTGCCAGCAGCTCCCTGGGTAGCGGGGGGTACAATGAGCAGTTCTTC | CASSSLGSGGYNEQFF | TRBV13 | TRBD2 | NA | 16 | TRBJ2-1
TGTGCCAGCAGCCAAGATAACCCTTCACCAGGGGATGAGCAGTTCTTC | CASSQDNPSPGDEQFF | TRBV4-2 | NA | NA | 16 | TRBJ2-1
TGTGCCAGCAGACAGGGACAGGGAGGTAACACTGAAGCTTTCTTT | CASRQGQGGNTEAFF | TRBV6-5 | TRBD1 | NA | 15 | TRBJ1-1
TGTGCCAGCAGCCCTACTACCAGCTCCTACAATGAGCAGTTCTTC | CASSPTTSSYNEQFF | TRBV5-8 | NA | NA | 15 | TRBJ2-1